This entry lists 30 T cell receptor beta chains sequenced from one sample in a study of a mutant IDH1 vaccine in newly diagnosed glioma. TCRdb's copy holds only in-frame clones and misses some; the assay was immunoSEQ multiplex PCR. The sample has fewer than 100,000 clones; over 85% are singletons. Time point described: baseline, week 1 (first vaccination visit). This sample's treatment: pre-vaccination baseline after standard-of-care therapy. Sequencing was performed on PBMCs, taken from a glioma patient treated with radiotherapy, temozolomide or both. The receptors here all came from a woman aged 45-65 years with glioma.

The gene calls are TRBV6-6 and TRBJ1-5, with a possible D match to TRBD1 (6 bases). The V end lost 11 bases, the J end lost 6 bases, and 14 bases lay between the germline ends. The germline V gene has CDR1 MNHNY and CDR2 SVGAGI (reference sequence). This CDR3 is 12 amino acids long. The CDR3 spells CAGNREGQPQHF. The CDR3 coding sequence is TGTGCCGGAAACAGGGAAGGTCAGCCCCAGCATTTT.

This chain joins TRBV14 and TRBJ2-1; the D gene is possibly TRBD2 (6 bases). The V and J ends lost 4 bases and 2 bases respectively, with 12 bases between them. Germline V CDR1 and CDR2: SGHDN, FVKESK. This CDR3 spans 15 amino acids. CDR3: CASSLGGITYNEQFF. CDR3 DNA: TGTGCCAGCAGCCTGGGGGGTATCACCTACAATGAGCAGTTCTTC.

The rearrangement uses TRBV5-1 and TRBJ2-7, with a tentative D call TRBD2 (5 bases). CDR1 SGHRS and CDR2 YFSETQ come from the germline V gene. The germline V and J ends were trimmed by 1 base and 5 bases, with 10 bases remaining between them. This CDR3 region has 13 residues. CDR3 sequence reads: CASSLPGTDEQYF. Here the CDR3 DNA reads TGCGCCAGCAGCTTGCCGGGAACCGACGAGCAGTACTTC.

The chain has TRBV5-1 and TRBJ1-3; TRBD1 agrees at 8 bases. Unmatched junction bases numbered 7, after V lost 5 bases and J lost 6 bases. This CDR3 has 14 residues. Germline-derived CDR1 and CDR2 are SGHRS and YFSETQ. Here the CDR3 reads CASREGTGVNTIYF. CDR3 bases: TGCGCCAGCAGGGAAGGGACAGGTGTAAACACCATATATTTT.

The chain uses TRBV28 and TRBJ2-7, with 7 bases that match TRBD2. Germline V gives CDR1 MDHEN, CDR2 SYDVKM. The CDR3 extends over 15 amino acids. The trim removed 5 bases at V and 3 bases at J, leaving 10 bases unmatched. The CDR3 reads CASSVDGLVFYEQYF. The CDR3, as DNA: TGTGCCAGCAGTGTAGACGGACTAGTTTTCTACGAGCAGTACTTC.

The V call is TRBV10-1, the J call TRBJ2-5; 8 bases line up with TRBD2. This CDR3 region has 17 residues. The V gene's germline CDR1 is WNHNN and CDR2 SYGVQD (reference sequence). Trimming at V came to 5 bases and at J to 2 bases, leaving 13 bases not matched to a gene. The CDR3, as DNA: TGCGCCAGCAGTAGAGGTGGATCAGCGGGAGTTCAAGAGACCCAGTACTTC. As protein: CASSRGGSAGVQETQYF.

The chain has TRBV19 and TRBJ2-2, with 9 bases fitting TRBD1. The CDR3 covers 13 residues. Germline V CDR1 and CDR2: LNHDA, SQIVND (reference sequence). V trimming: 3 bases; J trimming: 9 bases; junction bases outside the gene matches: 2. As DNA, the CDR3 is TGTGCCAGTAGTATGGGACAGGGCTGGGAGCTGTTTTTT. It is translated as CASSMGQGWELFF.

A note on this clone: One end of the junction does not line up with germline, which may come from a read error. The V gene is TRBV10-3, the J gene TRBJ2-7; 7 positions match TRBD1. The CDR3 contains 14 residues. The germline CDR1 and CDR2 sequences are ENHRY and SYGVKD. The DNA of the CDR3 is TGTGCCATCCGTGACGAGGGGGCGCCCAACGAGCAGTACTTC. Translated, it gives CAIRDEGAPNEQYF.

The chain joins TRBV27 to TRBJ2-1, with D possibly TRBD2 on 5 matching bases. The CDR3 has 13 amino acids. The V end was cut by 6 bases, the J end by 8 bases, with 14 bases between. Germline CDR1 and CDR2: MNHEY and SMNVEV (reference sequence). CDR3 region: CASRLVLGDEQFF. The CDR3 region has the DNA TGTGCCAGCAGACTAGTGCTAGGTGATGAGCAGTTCTTC.

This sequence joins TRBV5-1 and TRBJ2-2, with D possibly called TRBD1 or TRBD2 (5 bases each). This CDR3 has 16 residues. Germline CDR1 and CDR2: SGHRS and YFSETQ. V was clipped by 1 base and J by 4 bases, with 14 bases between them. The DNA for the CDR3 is TGCGCCAGCAGCTTGCCAGGGACCAGTAGCACCGGGGAGCTGTTTTTT. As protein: CASSLPGTSSTGELFF.

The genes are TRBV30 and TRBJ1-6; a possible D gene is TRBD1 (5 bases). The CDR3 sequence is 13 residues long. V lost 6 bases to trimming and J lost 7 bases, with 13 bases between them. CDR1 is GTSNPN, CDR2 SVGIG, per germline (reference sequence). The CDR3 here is CACGREGNSPLHF. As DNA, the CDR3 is TGTGCCTGTGGGAGAGAGGGGAATTCACCCCTCCACTTT.

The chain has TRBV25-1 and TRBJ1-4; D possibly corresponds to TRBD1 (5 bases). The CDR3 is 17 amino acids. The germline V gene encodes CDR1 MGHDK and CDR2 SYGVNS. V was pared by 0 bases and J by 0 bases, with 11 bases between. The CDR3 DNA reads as TGTGCCAGCAGTGAATACCCCGGAGGGGCAACTAATGAAAAACTGTTTTTT. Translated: CASSEYPGGATNEKLFF.

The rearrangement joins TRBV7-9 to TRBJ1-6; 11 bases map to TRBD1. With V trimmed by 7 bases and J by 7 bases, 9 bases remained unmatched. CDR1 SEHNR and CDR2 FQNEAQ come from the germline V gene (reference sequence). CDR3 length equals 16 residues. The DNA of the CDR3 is TGTGCCAGCACCGGGACAGGGGGAGGCGAGAATTCACCCCTCCACTTT. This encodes CASTGTGGGENSPLHF.

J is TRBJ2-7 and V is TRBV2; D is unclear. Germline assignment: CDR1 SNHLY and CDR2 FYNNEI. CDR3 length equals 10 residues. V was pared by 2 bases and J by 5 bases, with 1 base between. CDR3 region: CASSEHEQYF. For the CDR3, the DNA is TGTGCCAGCAGTGAACACGAGCAGTACTTC.

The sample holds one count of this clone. The CDR3 DNA sequence: TGTGCCAGCAGCTCCATAGCGGGAGGTCTCAATGAGCAGTTCTTC. Translated: CASSSIAGGLNEQFF. This sequence joins TRBV11-2 and TRBJ2-1; TRBD2 aligns across 10 bases. The CDR3 has 15 residues. The germline V gene has CDR1 SGHAT and CDR2 FQNNGV. J gave up 6 bases and V 4 bases, and 6 bases lay outside the gene matches.

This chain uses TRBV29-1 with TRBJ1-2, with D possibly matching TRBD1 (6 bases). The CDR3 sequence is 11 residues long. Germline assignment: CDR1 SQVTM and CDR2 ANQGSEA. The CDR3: CSYLGGDGYTF. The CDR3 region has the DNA TGCAGTTACCTAGGGGGGGATGGCTACACCTTC. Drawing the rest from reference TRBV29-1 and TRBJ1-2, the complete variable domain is SAVISQKPSRDICQRGTSLTIQCQVDSQVTMMFWYRQQPGQSLTLIATANQGSEATYESGFVIDKFPISRPNLTFSTLTVSNMSPEDSSIYLCSYLGGDGYTFGSGTRLTVV.

In DNA form, the CDR3 reads TGTGCCAGCCTCCCGGGACAGGGGGCAAACTATGGCTACACCTTC. It yields the protein CASLPGQGANYGYTF. The V and J genes are TRBV2 and TRBJ1-2, with 12 nucleotides matching TRBD1. This CDR3 region has 15 residues. Germline CDR1 reads SNHLY; CDR2 reads FYNNEI. V was pared by 8 bases and J by 2 bases, with 6 bases of the junction left unmatched.

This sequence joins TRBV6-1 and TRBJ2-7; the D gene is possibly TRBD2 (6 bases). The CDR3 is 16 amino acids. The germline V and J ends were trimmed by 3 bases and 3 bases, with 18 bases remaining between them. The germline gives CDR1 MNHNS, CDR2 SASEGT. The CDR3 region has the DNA TGTGCCAGCAGTGAGATGGAGGGAGTATCATTCTACGAGCAGTACTTC. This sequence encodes CASSEMEGVSFYEQYF.

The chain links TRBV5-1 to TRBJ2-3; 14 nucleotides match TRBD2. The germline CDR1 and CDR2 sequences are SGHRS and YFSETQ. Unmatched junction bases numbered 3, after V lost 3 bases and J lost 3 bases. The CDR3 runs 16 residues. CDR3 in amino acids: CASSSGLAGGTDTQYF. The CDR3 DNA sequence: TGCGCCAGCAGCTCAGGACTAGCGGGAGGTACAGATACGCAGTATTTT.

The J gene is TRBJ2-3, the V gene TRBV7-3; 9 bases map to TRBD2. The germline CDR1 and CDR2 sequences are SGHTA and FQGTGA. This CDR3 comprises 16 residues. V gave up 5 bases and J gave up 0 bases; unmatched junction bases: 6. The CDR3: CASSQGLAASTDTQYF. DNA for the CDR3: TGTGCCAGCAGCCAGGGACTAGCAGCTAGCACAGATACGCAGTATTTT.

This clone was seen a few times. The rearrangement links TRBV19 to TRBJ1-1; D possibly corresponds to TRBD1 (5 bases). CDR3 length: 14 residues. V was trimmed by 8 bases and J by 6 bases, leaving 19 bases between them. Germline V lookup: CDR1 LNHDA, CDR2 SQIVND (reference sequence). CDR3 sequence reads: CASRWGTQLAEAFF. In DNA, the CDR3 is TGTGCCAGTCGGTGGGGGACCCAGCTCGCTGAAGCTTTCTTT.

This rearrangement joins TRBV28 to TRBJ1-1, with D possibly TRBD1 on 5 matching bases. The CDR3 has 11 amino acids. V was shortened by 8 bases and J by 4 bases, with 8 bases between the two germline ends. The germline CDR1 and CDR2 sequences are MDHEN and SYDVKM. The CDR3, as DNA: TGTGCCAGCCGTCAGGGCACTGAAGCTTTCTTT. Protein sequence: CASRQGTEAFF.

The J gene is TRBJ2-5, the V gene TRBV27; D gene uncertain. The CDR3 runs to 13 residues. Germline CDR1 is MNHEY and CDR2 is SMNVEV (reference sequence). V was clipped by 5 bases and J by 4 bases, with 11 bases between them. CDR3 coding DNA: TGTGCCAGCAGTAGACAAAGAGGAGAGACCCAGTACTTC. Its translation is CASSRQRGETQYF.

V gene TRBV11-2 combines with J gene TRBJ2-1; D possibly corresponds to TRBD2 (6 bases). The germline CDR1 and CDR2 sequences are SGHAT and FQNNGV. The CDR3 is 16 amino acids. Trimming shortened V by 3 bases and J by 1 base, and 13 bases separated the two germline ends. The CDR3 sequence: CASSFFGSISYNEQFF. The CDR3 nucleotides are TGTGCCAGCAGCTTTTTCGGGAGCATTTCCTACAATGAGCAGTTCTTC. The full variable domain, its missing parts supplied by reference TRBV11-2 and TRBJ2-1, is EAGVAQSPRYKIIEKRQSVAFWCNPISGHATLYWYQQILGQGPKLLIQFQNNGVVDDSQLPKDRFSAERLKGVDSTLKIQPAKLEDSAVYLCASSFFGSISYNEQFFGPGTRLTVL.

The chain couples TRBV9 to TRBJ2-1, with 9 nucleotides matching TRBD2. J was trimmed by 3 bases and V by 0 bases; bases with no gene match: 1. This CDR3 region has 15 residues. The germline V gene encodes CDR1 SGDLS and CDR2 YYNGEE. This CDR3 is CASSVGSGSYNEQFF. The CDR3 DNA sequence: TGTGCCAGCAGCGTAGGTAGCGGGAGCTACAATGAGCAGTTCTTC.

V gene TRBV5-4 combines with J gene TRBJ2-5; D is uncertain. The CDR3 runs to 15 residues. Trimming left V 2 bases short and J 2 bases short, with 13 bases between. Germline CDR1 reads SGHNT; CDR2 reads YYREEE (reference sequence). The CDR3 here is CASSLTSSTQETQYF. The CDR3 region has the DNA TGTGCCAGCAGCTTAACGTCCAGCACACAAGAGACCCAGTACTTC.

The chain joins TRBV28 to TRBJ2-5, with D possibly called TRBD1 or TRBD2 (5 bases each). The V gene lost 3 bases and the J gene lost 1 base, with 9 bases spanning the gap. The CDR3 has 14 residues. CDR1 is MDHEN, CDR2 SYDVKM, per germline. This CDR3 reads CASSLGRLQETQYF. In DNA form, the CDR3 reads TGTGCCAGCAGTTTGGGACGCCTCCAAGAGACCCAGTACTTC.

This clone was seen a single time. The DNA for the CDR3 is TGTGCCAGCAGCCAACGGGACTTCAGTAGTTGCGAGCAGTACTTC. Protein sequence: CASSQRDFSSCEQYF. V usage is TRBV7-3 and J usage is TRBJ2-7, with D maybe TRBD2 (6 bases). Deletions cut 5 bases from V and 6 bases from J, with 20 bases between. The CDR3 has 15 residues. Germline loops: CDR1 SGHTA, CDR2 FQGTGA. The full variable domain, in which reference TRBV7-3 and TRBJ2-7 provide the parts outside the CDR3, is GAGVSQTPSNKVTEKGKYVELRCDPISGHTALYWYRQSLGQGPEFLIYFQGTGAADDSGLPNDRFFAVRPEGSVSTLKIQRTERGDSAVYLCASSQRDFSSCEQYFGPGTRLTVT.

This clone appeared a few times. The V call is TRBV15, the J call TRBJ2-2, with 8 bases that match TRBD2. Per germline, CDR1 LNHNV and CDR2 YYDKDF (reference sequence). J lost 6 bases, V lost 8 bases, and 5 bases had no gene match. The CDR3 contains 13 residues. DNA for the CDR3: TGTGCCACCTCGAGTAGCGGGGCCGGGGAGCTGTTTTTT. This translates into CATSSSGAGELFF.

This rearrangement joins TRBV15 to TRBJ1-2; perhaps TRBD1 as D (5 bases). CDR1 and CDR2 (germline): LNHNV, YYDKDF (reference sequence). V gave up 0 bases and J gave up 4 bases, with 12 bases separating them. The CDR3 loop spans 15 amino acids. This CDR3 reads CATSRDGGVAYGYTF. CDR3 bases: TGTGCCACCAGCAGAGATGGGGGGGTGGCCTATGGCTACACCTTC.